This TCR beta chain was sequenced in a study of blood T cell repertoires in COVID-19. Study context: Samples representing acute and convalescent COVID-19 were sourced from the United States, Italy and Spain. Sample material is recorded as cDNA or gDNA derived from T cells, B-cell-depleted T cells, or PBMCs.

At least ten counts were recorded for this clone. In the authors' workflow: Estimation of nucleated cell counts relied on the amplification of reference gene primers. Sequencing used immunoSEQ multiplex PCR; TCRdb keeps in-frame clones, though not all of them. V and J calls and clone size come straight from that table; D and trimming were deduced from the DNA. The data show roughly 150,000 clones, with 65% to 85% seen just once and about 5% held by the top ten. This study enrolled people aged 18 to 89 from about two dozen US geographic areas. Germline V gene lookup returns CDR1 MNHEY and CDR2 SVGAGI. Trimming pared 0 bases from V and 9 bases from J, leaving 14 bases between. CDR3 size: 14 residues.

This rearrangement joins TRBV6-5 to TRBJ1-1; a weak D match, TRBD1 (5 bases). The clonotype comes from a middle-aged woman with acute COVID-19. The sample consisted of PBMCs or T cells enriched from blood (not recorded which). As DNA, the CDR3 is TGTGCCAGCAGTTACTCGAAGGGGCAGGAAAAAGCTTTCTTT. Translation gives CASSYSKGQEKAFF.